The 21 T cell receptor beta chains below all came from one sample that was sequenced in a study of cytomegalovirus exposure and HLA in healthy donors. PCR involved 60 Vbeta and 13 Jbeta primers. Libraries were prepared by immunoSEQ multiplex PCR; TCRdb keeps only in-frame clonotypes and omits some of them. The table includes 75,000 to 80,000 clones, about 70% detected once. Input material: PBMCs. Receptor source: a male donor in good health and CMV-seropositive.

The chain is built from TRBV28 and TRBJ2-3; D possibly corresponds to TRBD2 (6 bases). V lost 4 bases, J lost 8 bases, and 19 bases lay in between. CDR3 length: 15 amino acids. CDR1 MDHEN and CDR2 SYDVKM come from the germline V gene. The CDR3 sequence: CASSSYGGAGGTQYF. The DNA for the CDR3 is TGTGCCAGCAGTTCATATGGCGGGGCCGGGGGTACGCAGTATTTT.

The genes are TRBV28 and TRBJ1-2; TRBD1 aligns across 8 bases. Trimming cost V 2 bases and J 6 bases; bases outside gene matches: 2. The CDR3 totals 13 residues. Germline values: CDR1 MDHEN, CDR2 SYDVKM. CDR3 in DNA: TGTGCCAGCAGTTTAGACAGGGGTGATGGCTACACCTTC. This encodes CASSLDRGDGYTF.

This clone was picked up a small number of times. Here the CDR3 DNA reads TGTGCCAGCAGTTTCGCGGCCGGGACAGGGGGTTCACCCCTCCACTTT. Its translation: CASSFAAGTGGSPLHF. This chain connects TRBV27 to TRBJ1-6; 11 positions agree with TRBD1. This CDR3 contains 16 residues. Germline V lookup: CDR1 MNHEY, CDR2 SMNVEV (reference sequence). V lost 3 bases, J lost 9 bases, and 7 bases stayed unmatched.

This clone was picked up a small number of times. This chain's CDR3 is CASSPDRPITDTQYF. The CDR3, as DNA: TGTGCCAGCAGCCCGGACAGGCCGATCACAGATACGCAGTATTTT. V gene TRBV7-3 combines with J gene TRBJ2-3, with 7 bases fitting TRBD1. The CDR3 is made up of 15 amino acids. The ends lost 5 bases at V and 2 bases at J; junction bases unmatched: 7. From germline, CDR1 is SGHTA and CDR2 FQGTGA.

The CDR3 DNA sequence: TGCGCCAGCAGCTTGGACACTAGCGGGAGGGTAAATGAGCAGTTCTTC. This sequence encodes CASSLDTSGRVNEQFF. V gene TRBV5-1 combines with J gene TRBJ2-1, with 13 positions matching TRBD2. This CDR3 is 16 amino acids long. V trimming: 0 bases; J trimming: 7 bases; junction bases outside the gene matches: 4. CDR1 is SGHRS and CDR2 is YFSETQ in the germline V gene.

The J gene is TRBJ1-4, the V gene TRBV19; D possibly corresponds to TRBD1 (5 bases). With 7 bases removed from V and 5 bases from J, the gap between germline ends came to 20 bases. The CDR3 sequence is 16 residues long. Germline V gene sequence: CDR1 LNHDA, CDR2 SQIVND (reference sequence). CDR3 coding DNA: TGTGCCAGTACCACAAGGGGAGGTGCAATCAATGAAAAACTGTTTTTT. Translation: CASTTRGGAINEKLFF.

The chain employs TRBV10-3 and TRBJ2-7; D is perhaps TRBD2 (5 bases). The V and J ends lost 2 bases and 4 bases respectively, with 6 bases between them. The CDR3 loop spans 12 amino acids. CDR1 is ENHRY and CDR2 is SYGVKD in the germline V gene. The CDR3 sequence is CAISETGYEQYF. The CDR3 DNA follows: TGTGCCATCAGTGAGACGGGATACGAGCAGTACTTC.

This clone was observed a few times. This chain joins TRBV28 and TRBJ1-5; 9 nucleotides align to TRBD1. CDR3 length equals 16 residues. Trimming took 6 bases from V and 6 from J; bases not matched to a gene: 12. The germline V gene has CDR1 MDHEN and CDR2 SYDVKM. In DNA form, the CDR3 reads TGTGCCAGCAGGACAGGACAGGGGTTGAGAGGTCAGCCCCAGCATTTT. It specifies CASRTGQGLRGQPQHF. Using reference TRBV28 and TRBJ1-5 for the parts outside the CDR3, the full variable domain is DVKVTQSSRYLVKRTGEKVFLECVQDMDHENMFWYRQDPGLGLRLIYFSYDVKMKEKGDIPEGYSVSREKKERFSLILESASTNQTSMYLCASRTGQGLRGQPQHFGDGTRLSIL.

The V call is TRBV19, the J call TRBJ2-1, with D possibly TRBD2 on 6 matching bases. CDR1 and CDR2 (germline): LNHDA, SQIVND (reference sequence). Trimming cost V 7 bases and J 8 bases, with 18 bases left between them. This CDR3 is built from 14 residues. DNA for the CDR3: TGTGCCAGTAAGAGGGGAGGAAAGAGTGATGAGCAGTTCTTC. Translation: CASKRGGKSDEQFF.

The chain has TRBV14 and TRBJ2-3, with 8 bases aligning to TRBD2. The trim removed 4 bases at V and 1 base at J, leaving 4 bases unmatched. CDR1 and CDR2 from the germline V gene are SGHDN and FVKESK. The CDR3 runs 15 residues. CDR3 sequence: CASSPRRGGTDTQYF. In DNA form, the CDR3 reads TGTGCCAGCAGCCCGCGGCGGGGGGGCACAGATACGCAGTATTTT.

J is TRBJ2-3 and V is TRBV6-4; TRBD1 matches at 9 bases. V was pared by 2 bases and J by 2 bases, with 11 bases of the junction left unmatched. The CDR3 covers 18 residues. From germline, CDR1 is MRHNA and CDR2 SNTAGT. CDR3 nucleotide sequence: TGTGCCAGCAGTGACGGGACAGGGACACACACACACACAGATACGCAGTATTTT. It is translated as CASSDGTGTHTHTDTQYF.

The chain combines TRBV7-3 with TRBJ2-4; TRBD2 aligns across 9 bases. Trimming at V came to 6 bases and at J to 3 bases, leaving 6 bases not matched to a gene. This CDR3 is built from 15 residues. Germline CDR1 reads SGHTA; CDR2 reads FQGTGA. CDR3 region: CASSHSGSGKNIQYF. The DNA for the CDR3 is TGTGCCAGCAGTCATAGCGGGAGTGGCAAAAACATTCAGTACTTC.

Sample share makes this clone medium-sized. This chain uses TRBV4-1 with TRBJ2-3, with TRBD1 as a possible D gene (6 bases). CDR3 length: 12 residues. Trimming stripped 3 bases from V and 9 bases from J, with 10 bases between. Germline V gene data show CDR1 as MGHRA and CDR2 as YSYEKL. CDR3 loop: CASSHKGVTQYF. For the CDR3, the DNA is TGCGCCAGCAGCCACAAGGGGGTGACGCAGTATTTT.

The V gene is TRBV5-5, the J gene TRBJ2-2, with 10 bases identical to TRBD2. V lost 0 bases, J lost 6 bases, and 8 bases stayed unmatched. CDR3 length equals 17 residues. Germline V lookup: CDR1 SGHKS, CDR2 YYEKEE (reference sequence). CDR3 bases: TGTGCCAGCAGCTTGGAGTATCTAGCGGGAGCACCCGGGGAGCTGTTTTTT. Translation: CASSLEYLAGAPGELFF. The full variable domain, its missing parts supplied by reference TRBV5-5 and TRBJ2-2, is DAGVTQSPTHLIKTRGQQVTLRCSPISGHKSVSWYQQVLGQGPQFIFQYYEKEERGRGNFPDRFSARQFPNYSSELNVNALLLGDSALYLCASSLEYLAGAPGELFFGEGSRLTVL.

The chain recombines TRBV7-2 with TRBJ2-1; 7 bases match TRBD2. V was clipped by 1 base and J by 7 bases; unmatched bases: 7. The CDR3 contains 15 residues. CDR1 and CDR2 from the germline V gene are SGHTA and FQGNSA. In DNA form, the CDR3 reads TGTGCCAGCAGCTTAGTAGGACCAGCGGGGAATGAGCAGTTCTTC. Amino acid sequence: CASSLVGPAGNEQFF.

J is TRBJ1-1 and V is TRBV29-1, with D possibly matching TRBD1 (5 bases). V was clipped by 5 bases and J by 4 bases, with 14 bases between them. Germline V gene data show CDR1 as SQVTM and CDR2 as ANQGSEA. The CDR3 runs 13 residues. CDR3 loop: CSVSISGGTEAFF. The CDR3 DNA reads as TGCAGCGTTTCAATTTCGGGGGGCACTGAAGCTTTCTTT.

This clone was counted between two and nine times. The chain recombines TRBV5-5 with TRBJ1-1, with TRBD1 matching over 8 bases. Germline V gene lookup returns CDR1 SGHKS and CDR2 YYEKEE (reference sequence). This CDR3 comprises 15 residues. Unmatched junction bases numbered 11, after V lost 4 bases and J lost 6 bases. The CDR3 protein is CASSPLYGQGSEAFF. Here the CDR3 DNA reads TGTGCCAGCAGCCCGCTCTATGGACAGGGCTCTGAAGCTTTCTTT.

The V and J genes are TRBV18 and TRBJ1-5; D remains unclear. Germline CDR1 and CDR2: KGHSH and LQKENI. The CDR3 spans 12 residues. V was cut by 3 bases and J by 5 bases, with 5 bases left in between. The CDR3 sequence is CASSPVDQPQHF. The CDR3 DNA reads TGTGCCAGCTCACCCGTTGATCAGCCCCAGCATTTT.

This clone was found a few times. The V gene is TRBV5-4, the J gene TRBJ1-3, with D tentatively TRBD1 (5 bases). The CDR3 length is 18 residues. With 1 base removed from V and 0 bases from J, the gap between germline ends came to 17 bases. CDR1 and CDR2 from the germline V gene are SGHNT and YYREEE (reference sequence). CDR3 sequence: CASSLQGGILFSGNTIYF. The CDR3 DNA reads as TGTGCCAGCAGCTTGCAGGGAGGAATACTATTCTCTGGAAACACCATATATTTT.

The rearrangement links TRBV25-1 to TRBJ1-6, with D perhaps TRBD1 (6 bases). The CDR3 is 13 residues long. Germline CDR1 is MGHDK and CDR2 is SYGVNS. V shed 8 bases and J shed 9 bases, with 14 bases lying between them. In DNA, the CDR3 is TGTGCCAGCCGACAGGAGGCTGTTTCACCCCTCCACTTT. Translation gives CASRQEAVSPLHF. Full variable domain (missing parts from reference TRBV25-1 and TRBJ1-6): EADIYQTPRYLVIGTGKKITLECSQTMGHDKMYWYQQDPGMELHLIHYSYGVNSTEKGDLSSESTVSRIRTEHFPLTLESARPSHTSQYLCASRQEAVSPLHFGNGTRLTVT.

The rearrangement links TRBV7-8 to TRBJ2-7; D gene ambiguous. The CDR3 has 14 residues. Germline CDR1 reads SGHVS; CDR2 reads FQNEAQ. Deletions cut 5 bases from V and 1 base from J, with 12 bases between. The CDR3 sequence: CASSPTRRSYEQYF. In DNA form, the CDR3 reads TGTGCCAGCAGCCCCACCCGGCGGTCCTACGAGCAGTACTTC.